A single sample gave rise to the 2 T cell receptor beta chains below, sequenced in a study of blood T cell repertoires in COVID-19. Data came from immunoSEQ multiplex PCR; TCRdb stores just in-frame clones and leaves some out. The sample yields 280,000 or so clones, 70% to 90% seen once. What was sequenced was peripheral blood. The receptor set was obtained from a woman in her twenties or thirties who had recovered from COVID-19.

The V and J genes are TRBV6-5 and TRBJ1-3; 8 positions agree with TRBD1. The CDR3 loop spans 14 amino acids. CDR1 and CDR2 (germline): MNHEY, SVGAGI. After removal of 4 bases from V and 2 bases from J, the junction contained 1 base not matched to a gene. CDR3 region: CASSLDRAGNTIYF. The CDR3 DNA is TGTGCCAGCAGTTTGGACAGGGCTGGAAACACCATATATTTT.

CDR3: CATSDRRENTGELFF. DNA for the CDR3: TGTGCCACCAGTGATCGCCGGGAAAACACCGGGGAGCTGTTTTTT. The chain uses TRBV24-1 and TRBJ2-2; the D gene is possibly TRBD2 (5 bases). The CDR3 covers 15 residues. Germline lookup yields CDR1 KGHDR and CDR2 SFDVKD. V was trimmed by 3 bases and J by 2 bases, leaving 9 bases between them.